A selection of T cell receptor beta chains follows, all from one sample in a study of blood T cell repertoires in COVID-19. Clones were sequenced by immunoSEQ multiplex PCR, and TCRdb holds only the in-frame ones, with some missing. The sample contains over 200,000 clones, about 90% of which appear only once. The source material was PBMCs or T cells enriched from blood (not recorded which). The receptors stem from a man aged 30 to 39 who had recovered from COVID-19. Both conserved end residues are part of each CDR3. The D gene is left open where the match is weak. Not every row has a clone size; where given, it reads once, few, many or a size class.

J,V,D,size,DNA,CDR3
TRBJ2-7,TRBV11-1,TRBD1,.,TGTGCCAGCACCAAGACAGGGGTTTACTACGAGCAGTACTTC,CASTKTGVYYEQYF
TRBJ2-5,TRBV14,.,.,TGTGCCAGCAGCCGATGGCGGGATGGCCTCCAAGAGACCCAGTACTTC,CASSRWRDGLQETQYF
TRBJ2-3,TRBV2,.,.,TGTGCCAGCAGCGCAAGGGGACTGTACACAGATACGCAGTATTTT,CASSARGLYTDTQYF
TRBJ1-2,TRBV7-8,TRBD1,once,TGTGCCAGCAGCTTAGGGGGACAGGGAAGGTACGGCTACACCTTC,CASSLGGQGRYGYTF
TRBJ2-3,TRBV5-1,.,.,TGCGCCAGCAGCTTGGCCGAGGGGGGGCGCACAGATACGCAGTATTTT,CASSLAEGGRTDTQYF
TRBJ1-2,TRBV7-2,TRBD1,.,TGTGCCAGCAGCCCTTTGGGACAGCCCGGGGCGGGCTACACCTTC,CASSPLGQPGAGYTF
TRBJ2-1,TRBV7-9,TRBD2,.,TGTGCCAGCAGCTTAGATCGACTAGCGGGGGCCTACAATGAGCAGTTCTTC,CASSLDRLAGAYNEQFF
TRBJ2-3,TRBV3-1/TRBV3-2,.,.,TGTGCCAGCAGCCTGGACAGTAGCACAGATACGCAGTATTTT,CASSLDSSTDTQYF
TRBJ2-2,TRBV7-2,.,.,TGTGCCAGCAGCCTCGACAGTCGCGCCGGGGAGCTGTTTTTT,CASSLDSRAGELFF
TRBJ2-7,TRBV3-1/TRBV3-2,.,.,TGTGCCAGCAGCCACACAGCCTACTCCTACGAGCAGTACTTC,CASSHTAYSYEQYF
TRBJ2-4,TRBV18,.,.,TGTGCCAGCTCACCCGAAGGGGTAGCCAAAAACATTCAGTACTTC,CASSPEGVAKNIQYF
TRBJ1-1,TRBV2,.,.,TGTGCCAGCGCCCCCAGGGGGAACACTGAAGCTTTCTTT,CASAPRGNTEAFF
TRBJ2-5,TRBV25-1,TRBD1,.,TGTGCCAGCAGAAGGACAGGGGCCGAGACCCAGTACTTC,CASRRTGAETQYF